These T cell receptor beta chains were read from a single sample in a study of OX40 agonist ivuxolimab in advanced cancers. Method: immunoSEQ multiplex PCR; TCRdb's copy keeps in-frame clones and lacks some. The sample comprises some 78,000 clones, roughly 92% of which are singletons, and about 3% rests with the top ten. Material: CD4+ or CD8+ T cells sorted from blood, obtained in a trial of the OX40 agonist ivuxolimab. The source of these receptors is an adult with an advanced solid tumor such as melanoma, head and neck, liver or kidney cancer. Both conserved end residues are part of each CDR3. Some rows have no size entry. The others give once, few or many, or a class for an expanded clone.

V	J	size	CDR3
TRBV6-1	TRBJ1-1	-	CASEGGGEAFF
TRBV6-1	TRBJ1-2	-	CASSPREDGYTF
TRBV27	TRBJ1-5	-	CASSPTGAKANKPQHF
TRBV6-1	TRBJ2-1	-	CASSETRQTGQFF
TRBV2	TRBJ2-3	-	CASSERASRTDTQYF
TRBV6-1	TRBJ1-2	-	CASSEAGGTAYGYTF
TRBV5-1	TRBJ2-3	once	CASSIALPGQLADTQYF
TRBV28	TRBJ2-5	-	CASHLREAETQYF
TRBV28	TRBJ2-7	-	CASLQGSYEQYF
TRBV19	TRBJ1-2	-	CASNPTGQGTYGYTF
TRBV6-1	TRBJ1-2	-	CASSEGAGNYGYTF
TRBV5-1	TRBJ1-6	-	CASRSASSYNSPLHF
TRBV11-2	TRBJ2-2	-	CASSLISGGAYTGELFF
TRBV6-5	TRBJ1-1	-	CASSRPGQENTEAFF
TRBV5-1	TRBJ1-3	-	CASSLAGQGSGNTIYF
TRBV27	TRBJ2-5	-	CASSSPQGGGETQYF
TRBV15	TRBJ2-2	-	CATSRDLTGIGELFF
TRBV5-1	TRBJ2-4	-	CASSPIAGAKNIQYF
TRBV27	TRBJ1-2	-	CASSQQGPNYGYTF
TRBV30	TRBJ1-6	-	CAWSVRLAWQSPLHF
TRBV7-2	TRBJ1-1	-	CASSFSAVSEAFF
TRBV11-2	TRBJ1-1	-	CASSSGAIQCIF
TRBV7-9	TRBJ1-1	once	CASSPPQGENTEAFF
TRBV5-1	TRBJ1-4	-	CASSPVVQGPLKLFF
TRBV10-2	TRBJ2-7	-	CASSWDRAYEQYF
TRBV18	TRBJ1-2	-	CASSPSQGGSYTF
TRBV4-1	TRBJ1-2	-	CASSHPGFGIYGYTF
TRBV7-8	TRBJ2-1	-	CASRFGTNIYNEQFF
TRBV5-1	TRBJ1-1	once	CASSLLGTPGTEAFF
TRBV4-2	TRBJ2-3	once	CASSQVSRGGRPDTQYF
TRBV9	TRBJ2-2	-	CASSGSLQGGELFF
TRBV5-4	TRBJ2-2	-	CASSLFQHLTGELFF
TRBV2	TRBJ1-1	-	CASRQMTGGTEAFF
TRBV27	TRBJ1-1	-	CASSLSGTGGAFF
TRBV5-1	TRBJ2-7	-	CASSLSFDRRGYEQYF
TRBV5-6	TRBJ2-5	-	CASSRRRIQETQYF
TRBV4-1	TRBJ1-2	-	CASSQQGTYGYTF
TRBV7-6	TRBJ2-5	-	CASRSVGQETQYF
TRBV7-8	TRBJ1-3	-	CASSHTLGLSGNTIYF
TRBV5-6	TRBJ2-3	-	CASSRIAGGDTQYF
TRBV5-1	TRBJ2-7	-	CASSLVQGAYEQYF
TRBV5-6	TRBJ1-1	-	CASSPPGLQMNTEAFF
TRBV5-6	TRBJ1-4	-	CASSASGGRDEKLFF
TRBV5-1	TRBJ1-1	few	CASSPQDPNTEAFF
TRBV30	TRBJ2-7	-	CAWSLLAGIEQYF
TRBV29-1	TRBJ2-1	-	CSVPGARIYNEQFF
TRBV11-1	TRBJ2-7	-	CASSPGTGGRWQYF